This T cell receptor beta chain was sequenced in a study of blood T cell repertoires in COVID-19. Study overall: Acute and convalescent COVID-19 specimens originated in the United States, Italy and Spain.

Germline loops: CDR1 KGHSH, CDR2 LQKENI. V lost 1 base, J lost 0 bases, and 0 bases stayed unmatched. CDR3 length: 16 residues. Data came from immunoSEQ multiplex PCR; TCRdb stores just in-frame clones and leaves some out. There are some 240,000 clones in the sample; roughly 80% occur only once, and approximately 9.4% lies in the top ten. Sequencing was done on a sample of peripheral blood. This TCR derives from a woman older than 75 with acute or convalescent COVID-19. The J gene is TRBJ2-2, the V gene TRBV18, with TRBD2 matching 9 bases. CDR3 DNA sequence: TGTGCCAGCTCACCACTAGCGGGGGCGAACACCGGGGAGCTGTTTTTT. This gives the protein CASSPLAGANTGELFF. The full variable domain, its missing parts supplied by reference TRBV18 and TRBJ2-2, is NAGVMQNPRHLVRRRGQEARLRCSPMKGHSHVYWYRQLPEEGLKFMVYLQKENIIDESGMPKERFSAEFPKEGPSILRIQQVVRGDSAAYFCASSPLAGANTGELFFGEGSRLTVL.